Presented here are 23 T cell receptor beta chains from one specimen sequenced in a study of blood T cell repertoires in COVID-19. Using immunoSEQ multiplex PCR, the repertoire was profiled, and TCRdb retains in-frame clones only, with some absent. Among thousands of clones listed, 80% to 85% were seen once. The sample was peripheral blood. Receptor source: a human donor in a cohort sampled during active COVID-19.

V and J are TRBV9 and TRBJ2-7, with D tentatively TRBD1 (5 bases). Trimming pared 0 bases from V and 0 bases from J, leaving 10 bases between. The length of the CDR3 is 15 residues. Per germline, CDR1 SGDLS and CDR2 YYNGEE. The DNA for the CDR3 is TGTGCCAGCAGCGTAGGACAGTCTCTCTCCTACGAGCAGTACTTC. This gives the protein CASSVGQSLSYEQYF.

This chain uses TRBV30 with TRBJ1-5, with TRBD1 matching 7 bases. Germline values: CDR1 GTSNPN, CDR2 SVGIG (reference sequence). The CDR3 has 18 residues. V was clipped by 2 bases and J by 0 bases; unmatched bases: 13. CDR3 region: CAWSSIGGSIYSNQPQHF. The DNA of the CDR3 is TGTGCCTGGAGTTCGATAGGGGGCTCGATTTATAGCAATCAGCCCCAGCATTTT.

The CDR3 reads CASRKGGQGVRETQYF. CDR3 sequence (DNA): TGTGCCAGCAGGAAAGGGGGACAGGGGGTGCGGGAGACCCAGTACTTC. This chain connects TRBV27 to TRBJ2-5; 11 positions agree with TRBD1. This CDR3 comprises 16 residues. Germline V gene sequence: CDR1 MNHEY, CDR2 SMNVEV (reference sequence). With V trimmed by 6 bases and J by 5 bases, 11 bases remained unmatched.

The gene calls are TRBV5-1 and TRBJ2-2; perhaps TRBD2 as D (5 bases). CDR1 and CDR2 from the germline V gene are SGHRS and YFSETQ. This CDR3 contains 13 residues. The V end was cut by 5 bases, the J end by 3 bases, with 8 bases between. The CDR3 nucleotides are TGCGCCAGCAGGGAGGCGGACACCGGGGAGCTGTTTTTT. Its protein product is CASREADTGELFF.

V usage is TRBV15 and J usage is TRBJ2-3, with 9 bases that match TRBD2. The V gene's germline CDR1 is LNHNV and CDR2 YYDKDF (reference sequence). V lost 8 bases and J lost 5; bases outside the gene matches: 17. The CDR3 runs 17 residues. The DNA of the CDR3 is TGTGCCACCCGATGGGAGGTAGCGGGGGCACGGGGAGATACGCAGTATTTT. Protein product: CATRWEVAGARGDTQYF.

V and J are TRBV6-6 and TRBJ1-2, with 7 bases matching TRBD1. The CDR3 sequence is 16 residues long. Germline V gene data show CDR1 as MNHNY and CDR2 as SVGAGI (reference sequence). Trimming cost V 0 bases and J 7 bases; bases outside gene matches: 11. The CDR3 spells CASSYSEGAFLSGYTF. The CDR3 DNA reads as TGTGCCAGCAGTTACTCGGAGGGGGCGTTTTTAAGTGGCTACACCTTC.

This rearrangement joins TRBV6-5 to TRBJ1-5; possibly TRBD1 for D (6 bases). CDR3 length: 13 amino acids. Germline CDR1 is MNHEY and CDR2 is SVGAGI. With 5 bases removed from V and 3 bases from J, the gap between germline ends came to 8 bases. DNA for the CDR3: TGTGCCAGCAGTACAGGGTACAATCAGCCCCAGCATTTT. Translating gives CASSTGYNQPQHF.

V and J are TRBV3-1 (or the pseudogene TRBV3-2) and TRBJ1-2; D is ambiguous. CDR1 is LGHDT, CDR2 YNNKEL, per germline (reference sequence). V dropped 5 bases and J dropped 5 bases, with 9 bases sitting between them. The CDR3 has 12 amino acids. Written as DNA, the CDR3 is TGTGCCAGCAGCGCGGGAGAGTATGGCTACACCTTC. Translating it yields CASSAGEYGYTF.

In nucleotides, the CDR3 is TGTGCCAGCAGACATCCGGGACAGGGTCAAAGCGAGCAGTTCTTC. Encoded protein: CASRHPGQGQSEQFF. The gene calls are TRBV11-2 and TRBJ2-1; 9 bases are a match to TRBD1. Trimming cost V 6 bases and J 10 bases; bases outside gene matches: 13. In germline, CDR1 is SGHAT, CDR2 FQNNGV. CDR3 length equals 15 residues. The full variable domain, its missing parts supplied by reference TRBV11-2 and TRBJ2-1, is EAGVAQSPRYKIIEKRQSVAFWCNPISGHATLYWYQQILGQGPKLLIQFQNNGVVDDSQLPKDRFSAERLKGVDSTLKIQPAKLEDSAVYLCASRHPGQGQSEQFFGPGTRLTVL.

The chain uses TRBV18 and TRBJ2-1; TRBD1 aligns across 7 bases. The V segment lost 6 bases and the J segment 6 bases; nucleotides outside the gene matches: 17. Germline-derived CDR1 and CDR2 are KGHSH and LQKENI. This CDR3 comprises 17 residues. DNA for the CDR3: TGTGCCAGCTCCCAACTACGAGGGGGCAGAAGCAGCAATGAGCAGTTCTTC. Translating gives CASSQLRGGRSSNEQFF. The full variable domain, with the rest looked up from reference TRBV18 and TRBJ2-1, is NAGVMQNPRHLVRRRGQEARLRCSPMKGHSHVYWYRQLPEEGLKFMVYLQKENIIDESGMPKERFSAEFPKEGPSILRIQQVVRGDSAAYFCASSQLRGGRSSNEQFFGPGTRLTVL.

The gene calls are TRBV18 and TRBJ2-4; the D gene is possibly TRBD2 (5 bases). This CDR3 region has 17 residues. Between the trimmed V and J ends, which lost 2 bases and 0 bases, there was a span of 14 bases. The germline V gene encodes CDR1 KGHSH and CDR2 LQKENI. The CDR3 reads CASSPGLSGLAKNIQYF. CDR3 DNA: TGTGCCAGCTCACCAGGACTCAGCGGTCTAGCCAAAAACATTCAGTACTTC.

This clone was seen a handful of times. V is TRBV5-4 and J is TRBJ2-7; no clear D gene. Germline V lookup: CDR1 SGHNT, CDR2 YYREEE (reference sequence). The CDR3 totals 11 residues. V was pared by 2 bases and J by 6 bases, with 6 bases between. The CDR3 DNA reads TGTGCCAGCAGCTTCGAGCGCGAGCAGTACTTC. It is translated as CASSFEREQYF. Full variable domain (outside the CDR3, taken from reference TRBV5-4 and TRBJ2-7): ETGVTQSPTHLIKTRGQQVTLRCSSQSGHNTVSWYQQALGQGPQFIFQYYREEENGRGNFPPRFSGLQFPNYSSELNVNALELDDSALYLCASSFEREQYFGPGTRLTVT.

The rearrangement uses TRBV24-1 and TRBJ1-5, with 9 bases lining up with TRBD1. This CDR3 comprises 15 residues. J was trimmed by 14 bases and V by 4 bases; bases with no gene match: 14. Germline V gene lookup returns CDR1 KGHDR and CDR2 SFDVKD. CDR3 residues: CATSDSTGGWEKKHF. The CDR3 DNA is TGTGCCACCAGTGACTCGACAGGGGGTTGGGAAAAGAAGCATTTT.

A few counts support this clone. The chain combines TRBV9 with TRBJ2-7; D is uncertain. This CDR3 comprises 15 residues. The germline gives CDR1 SGDLS, CDR2 YYNGEE. V lost 0 bases to trimming and J lost 6 bases, with 16 bases between them. In nucleotides, the CDR3 is TGTGCCAGCAGCGTAGGAGGTGTAAGGAACTCCGAGCAGTACTTC. It specifies CASSVGGVRNSEQYF.

The V call is TRBV7-2, the J call TRBJ2-2; D is possibly TRBD1 (6 bases). The CDR3 spans 16 residues. The germline V gene encodes CDR1 SGHTA and CDR2 FQGNSA. V lost 4 bases and J lost 3, with 15 bases in between. The CDR3, as DNA: TGTGCCAGCAGCTCGCGGACAGATAGTTACACCGGGGAGCTGTTTTTT. It is translated as CASSSRTDSYTGELFF.

The chain employs TRBV5-6 and TRBJ2-1; the match to TRBD1 covers 10 bases. Germline V gene sequence: CDR1 SGHDT, CDR2 YYEEEE. The V gene end was trimmed by 3 bases and the J gene end by 0 bases; junction bases not matched to a gene: 9. The CDR3 runs to 18 residues. The chain's CDR3 is CASSWGQGSMSSYNEQFF. CDR3 nucleotide sequence: TGTGCCAGCAGCTGGGGACAGGGGTCAATGAGCTCCTACAATGAGCAGTTCTTC.

The chain has TRBV6-5 and TRBJ2-1; TRBD2 aligns across 9 bases. The CDR3 is 14 residues long. V dropped 2 bases and J dropped 10; count of bases not matched to a gene: 6. Germline CDR1 reads MNHEY; CDR2 reads SVGAGI. CDR3 amino acids: CASSYGGGGREQFF. DNA of the CDR3: TGTGCCAGCAGTTACGGCGGGGGGGGACGGGAGCAGTTCTTC.

The chain links TRBV12-3 or TRBV12-4 to TRBJ2-7; D is possibly TRBD1 (6 bases). Deletions cut 6 bases from V and 3 bases from J, with 12 bases between. The CDR3 is 13 amino acids. For the CDR3, the DNA is TGTGCCAGCAGGTTACAGGGTAACTACGAGCAGTACTTC. It specifies CASRLQGNYEQYF.

The chain recombines TRBV6-2 or TRBV6-3 with TRBJ2-7; D unclear. CDR3 length: 13 amino acids. Germline loops: CDR1 MNHEY, CDR2 SVGEGT. V was shortened by 0 bases and J by 7 bases, with 10 bases between the two germline ends. CDR3 sequence (DNA): TGTGCCAGCAGTTACTCGTTTTCTAGGGAGCAGTACTTC. Protein product: CASSYSFSREQYF.

The rearrangement links TRBV30 to TRBJ2-5; possibly TRBD2 for D (7 bases). Per the germline V gene, CDR1 is GTSNPN and CDR2 is SVGIG (reference sequence). This CDR3 is 12 amino acids long. V was cut by 4 bases and J by 6 bases, with 12 bases left in between. The CDR3 region is CAWMGRGKTQYF. The CDR3 nucleotides are TGTGCCTGGATGGGGAGGGGGAAGACCCAGTACTTC.

The chain combines TRBV5-6 with TRBJ2-7; 9 bases agree with TRBD1. The CDR3 has 16 amino acids. The germline CDR1 and CDR2 sequences are SGHDT and YYEEEE. V gave up 3 bases and J gave up 4 bases; unmatched junction bases: 11. The CDR3 bases are TGTGCCAGCAGCTCGGACGACAGGGGGATAGGATACGAGCAGTACTTC. It encodes CASSSDDRGIGYEQYF.

J is TRBJ2-1 and V is TRBV5-8; 9 bases fit TRBD1. Trimming took 6 bases from V and 0 from J; bases not matched to a gene: 4. CDR1 and CDR2 from the germline V gene are SGHTS and YDEGEE. The CDR3 extends over 15 amino acids. The CDR3 DNA reads TGTGCCAGCAAGACAGGGGGGAGCTCCTACAATGAGCAGTTCTTC. Translating gives CASKTGGSSYNEQFF.

The rearrangement joins TRBV11-2 to TRBJ1-4; D may be TRBD1 (6 bases). Per the germline V gene, CDR1 is SGHAT and CDR2 is FQNNGV. V was trimmed by 10 bases and J by 8 bases, leaving 26 bases between them. This CDR3 has 16 amino acids. In nucleotides, the CDR3 is TGTGCCACCCCCAGGGGACACCCGCGTCCGGAGGAAAAACTGTTTTTT. As protein: CATPRGHPRPEEKLFF.